These T cell receptor beta chains were read from a single sample in a study of CD8+CD57+ T cells in acquired aplastic anemia. TCRdb re-derived calls from the reads in MiXCR, one entry per CDR3 protein. The table includes roughly 250,000 distinct CDR3 sequences, roughly 80% detected once. The sample taken for sequencing was sorted CD4+, CD8+, or CD8+CD57+ T cells (not recorded which) from PBMCs. All receptors come from a human donor with aplastic anemia. Each CDR3 is given with its conserved first and last residue. The order of the fields is J gene, V gene, D gene, clone size, CDR3 protein, CDR3 DNA. A D gene is named only where the DNA matches it firmly. Only some rows state a clone size, as once, few, many or a class for expanded clones.

j_gene: TRBJ2-7
v_gene: TRBV11-3
d_gene: NA
abundance: NA
CDR3aa: CASSSARGGEQYF
CDR3nt: TGTGCCAGCAGCTCAGCGAGAGGCGGCGAGCAGTACTTC

j_gene: TRBJ2-7
v_gene: TRBV6-1
d_gene: NA
abundance: NA
CDR3aa: CASKFTGGDYTQYF
CDR3nt: TGTGCCAGCAAGTTCACAGGGGGGGACTACACGCAGTACTTC

j_gene: TRBJ2-5
v_gene: TRBV7-9
d_gene: NA
abundance: NA
CDR3aa: CASSLVPGEQFFEYF
CDR3nt: TGTGCCAGCAGCTTAGTACCCGGGGAGCAGTTTTTTGAGTACTTC

j_gene: TRBJ1-1
v_gene: TRBV2
d_gene: NA
abundance: NA
CDR3aa: CASSLHLTGYTEAFF
CDR3nt: TGTGCCAGCAGCTTACATCTCACAGGGTACACTGAAGCTTTCTTT

j_gene: TRBJ2-7
v_gene: TRBV5-1
d_gene: TRBD1
abundance: NA
CDR3aa: CASSQGPGTGGSEQYF
CDR3nt: TGCGCCAGCAGCCAAGGCCCTGGGACAGGGGGAAGCGAGCAGTACTTC

j_gene: TRBJ1-1
v_gene: TRBV7-6
d_gene: NA
abundance: NA
CDR3aa: CASSLGSTGSPEAFF
CDR3nt: TGTGCCAGCAGCTTAGGTTCCACAGGTTCACCCGAAGCTTTCTTT

j_gene: TRBJ2-1
v_gene: TRBV7-2
d_gene: NA
abundance: NA
CDR3aa: CASSLAEGPFNEQFF
CDR3nt: TGTGCCAGCAGCCTCGCTGAGGGCCCTTTTAATGAGCAGTTCTTC

j_gene: TRBJ2-2
v_gene: TRBV2
d_gene: NA
abundance: NA
CDR3aa: CATGEGDTGELFF
CDR3nt: TGTGCCACCGGGGAAGGGGACACCGGTGAGCTGTTTTTT

j_gene: TRBJ1-2
v_gene: TRBV7-2
d_gene: NA
abundance: few
CDR3aa: CASSLGHPSYNGHTF
CDR3nt: TGTGCCAGCAGCTTGGGCCACCCCTCCTACAATGGGCACACCTTC

j_gene: TRBJ2-1
v_gene: TRBV7-2
d_gene: NA
abundance: NA
CDR3aa: CASSLADLRYNEQFF
CDR3nt: TGTGCCAGCAGCTTAGCCGATCTTAGGTACAATGAGCAGTTCTTC

j_gene: TRBJ2-5
v_gene: TRBV11-3
d_gene: NA
abundance: NA
CDR3aa: CASSLRQGGGETQYF
CDR3nt: TGTGCCAGCAGCCTTAGACAGGGAGGGGGAGAGACCCAGTACTTC

j_gene: TRBJ2-7
v_gene: TRBV6-5
d_gene: NA
abundance: NA
CDR3aa: CASSYSDGRHGYEQYF
CDR3nt: TGTGCCAGCAGTTACTCGGACGGCCGACACGGGTACGAGCAGTACTTC

j_gene: TRBJ2-5
v_gene: TRBV9
d_gene: NA
abundance: few
CDR3aa: CASTPFGGQTQYF
CDR3nt: TGTGCCAGCACCCCGTTCGGGGGACAGACCCAGTACTTC

j_gene: TRBJ2-1
v_gene: TRBV7-2
d_gene: NA
abundance: once
CDR3aa: CASSPRRLPNRQFF
CDR3nt: TGTGCCAGCAGCCCAAGGCGGCTCCCCAATCGGCAGTTCTTC

j_gene: TRBJ1-6
v_gene: TRBV19
d_gene: NA
abundance: NA
CDR3aa: CASSIDSASYNEPLHF
CDR3nt: TGTGCCAGTAGTATAGACAGCGCCTCCTATAATGAACCCCTCCACTTT

j_gene: TRBJ2-5
v_gene: TRBV7-3
d_gene: NA
abundance: NA
CDR3aa: CASSWGGNEQFYGF
CDR3nt: TGTGCCAGCAGCTGGGGCGGGAATGAACAGTTCTACGGGTTC

j_gene: TRBJ2-7
v_gene: TRBV5-5
d_gene: NA
abundance: NA
CDR3aa: CASSFTRGSYEQYF
CDR3nt: TGTGCCAGCAGCTTTACTAGAGGGTCCTACGAGCAGTACTTC

j_gene: TRBJ2-7
v_gene: TRBV7-9
d_gene: NA
abundance: once
CDR3aa: CASSPRSRGYTFGF
CDR3nt: NA

j_gene: TRBJ2-1
v_gene: TRBV7-8
d_gene: NA
abundance: NA
CDR3aa: CASSLARSAESDEQFF
CDR3nt: TGTGCCAGCAGCTTAGCGAGAAGCGCCGAGAGCGATGAGCAGTTCTTC

j_gene: TRBJ2-3
v_gene: TRBV2
d_gene: NA
abundance: NA
CDR3aa: CASAGLTTDTQYF
CDR3nt: TGTGCCAGCGCAGGCTTGACCACAGATACGCAGTATTTT

j_gene: TRBJ2-6
v_gene: TRBV7-9
d_gene: TRBD2
abundance: NA
CDR3aa: CASSFRRSGGSDELLTF
CDR3nt: TGTGCCAGCAGCTTTCGAAGAAGCGGGGGGAGCGATGAGCTCCTGACTTTC

j_gene: TRBJ1-5
v_gene: TRBV19
d_gene: NA
abundance: NA
CDR3aa: CASLGFEQGNQPQHF
CDR3nt: TGTGCCAGTCTGGGGTTCGAGCAGGGCAATCAGCCCCAGCATTTT

j_gene: TRBJ2-3
v_gene: TRBV15
d_gene: NA
abundance: NA
CDR3aa: CATSSSYKHETQYF
CDR3nt: TGTGCCACCAGTAGCTCATATAAGCATGAGACCCAGTATTTT

j_gene: TRBJ2-1
v_gene: TRBV11-2
d_gene: TRBD1
abundance: many
CDR3aa: CASSLVGVTGDNEQFF
CDR3nt: TGTGCCAGCAGCTTAGTAGGTGTGACAGGGGATAATGAGCAGTTCTTC

j_gene: TRBJ1-2
v_gene: TRBV5-4
d_gene: NA
abundance: few
CDR3aa: CASSLRGSADYGYTF
CDR3nt: TGTGCCAGCAGCCTCCGAGGCAGCGCCGACTATGGCTACACCTTC

j_gene: TRBJ2-5
v_gene: TRBV11-3
d_gene: NA
abundance: NA
CDR3aa: CACSLDLTQETQYF
CDR3nt: TGTGCCTGCAGCTTAGATCTGACACAAGAGACCCAGTACTTC

j_gene: TRBJ1-1
v_gene: TRBV7-9
d_gene: NA
abundance: NA
CDR3aa: CASSLDLTYNTEAFF
CDR3nt: TGTGCCAGCAGCTTAGATCTGACCTACAACACTGAAGCTTTCTTT

j_gene: TRBJ1-6
v_gene: TRBV7-8
d_gene: NA
abundance: few
CDR3aa: CASSLGGGGYNSYLHF
CDR3nt: TGTGCCAGCAGCTTGGGGGGGGGCGGCTATAATTCATACCTCCACTTT

j_gene: TRBJ2-6
v_gene: TRBV7-3
d_gene: TRBD2
abundance: NA
CDR3aa: CASSLERSGGSNDLTF
CDR3nt: TGTGCCAGCAGCTTAGAAAGAAGCGGGGGGAGCAACGACCTGACTTTC

j_gene: TRBJ1-1
v_gene: TRBV9
d_gene: NA
abundance: NA
CDR3aa: CASSPGTWNTEAFF
CDR3nt: TGTGCCAGCAGCCCAGGGACCTGGAACACTGAAGCTTTCTTT

j_gene: TRBJ2-3
v_gene: TRBV2
d_gene: NA
abundance: NA
CDR3aa: CGRGVGSDTQYF
CDR3nt: TGTGGCAGGGGCGTAGGGTCAGATACGCAGTATTTT

j_gene: TRBJ2-5
v_gene: TRBV12-3/TRBV12-4
d_gene: NA
abundance: NA
CDR3aa: CASRDENQETQYF
CDR3nt: TGTGCCAGCCGGGACGAAAATCAAGAGACCCAGTACTTC

j_gene: TRBJ2-3
v_gene: TRBV7-2
d_gene: NA
abundance: once
CDR3aa: CASSLGADDTQYF
CDR3nt: TGTGCCAGCAGCTTAGGGGCCGATGATACGCAGTATTTT

j_gene: TRBJ2-3
v_gene: TRBV5-4
d_gene: NA
abundance: NA
CDR3aa: CASSFSGTADTQYF
CDR3nt: TGCGCCAGCAGCTTTTCCGGTACCGCAGATACGCAGTATTTT

j_gene: TRBJ1-2
v_gene: TRBV2
d_gene: NA
abundance: NA
CDR3aa: CASSPGARNYGYTF
CDR3nt: TGTGCCAGCAGCCCAGGGGCGCGGAACTATGGCTACACCTTC

j_gene: TRBJ2-5
v_gene: TRBV19
d_gene: NA
abundance: NA
CDR3aa: CASSSPDAWGGTQYF
CDR3nt: TGTGCCAGTAGCTCCCCGGATGCGTGGGGTGGGACCCAGTACTTC

j_gene: TRBJ2-1
v_gene: TRBV11-3
d_gene: NA
abundance: NA
CDR3aa: CASSQVFVNEQFF
CDR3nt: TGTGCCAGCAGCCAAGTATTCGTTAATGAGCAGTTCTTC

j_gene: TRBJ2-7
v_gene: TRBV19
d_gene: NA
abundance: NA
CDR3aa: CASSIASNAYYEQYF
CDR3nt: TGTGCCAGTAGTATAGCTAGCAACGCCTACTACGAGCAGTACTTC

j_gene: TRBJ1-1
v_gene: TRBV7-9
d_gene: NA
abundance: NA
CDR3aa: CASSLELTGRSEAFF
CDR3nt: TGTGCCAGCAGCTTAGAACTAACAGGGAGGAGCGAAGCCTTCTTT